A single sample is the source of the 21 T cell receptor beta chains below, sequenced in a study of a mutant IDH1 vaccine in newly diagnosed glioma. The antigens for these receptors are not known. Method: immunoSEQ multiplex PCR; TCRdb's copy keeps in-frame clones and lacks some. The table lists roughly 86,000 clones, 85% to 90% of them singletons. Time point: week 47, end of study. Vaccination comprised doses that each held 300 ug of mutant IDH1 20-mer peptide, plus topical imiquimod. Here the sequenced sample was PBMCs, taken from a glioma patient whose treatment included an IDH1 peptide vaccine. These receptors were taken from a woman in her forties or fifties with glioma.

The chain joins TRBV19 to TRBJ1-3, with a possible D match to TRBD1 (6 bases). This CDR3 region has 15 residues. CDR1 is LNHDA and CDR2 is SQIVND in the germline V gene (reference sequence). Trimming pared 2 bases from V and 4 bases from J, leaving 12 bases between. CDR3 amino acids: CASSISGAEGNTIYF. For the CDR3, the DNA is TGTGCCAGTAGTATATCGGGGGCTGAAGGAAACACCATATATTTT.

The chain recombines TRBV4-1 with TRBJ1-1; no definite D call. This CDR3 is built from 16 residues. From germline, CDR1 is MGHRA and CDR2 YSYEKL. V was cut by 1 base and J by 0 bases, with 12 bases left in between. Written as DNA, the CDR3 is TGCGCCAGCAGCCAAGTCCCGCCCCGGGTGAACACTGAAGCTTTCTTT. Its translation is CASSQVPPRVNTEAFF.

The chain uses TRBV29-1 and TRBJ1-2; D is ambiguous. The germline gives CDR1 SQVTM, CDR2 ANQGSEA. Between the trimmed V and J ends, which lost 5 bases and 3 bases, there was a span of 13 bases. CDR3 length: 13 residues. The CDR3 coding sequence is TGCAGCGTTTTTCCTGGGAAAGACTATGGCTACACCTTC. It specifies CSVFPGKDYGYTF.

The chain couples TRBV7-9 to TRBJ2-2; D gene unclear. The germline gives CDR1 SEHNR, CDR2 FQNEAQ (reference sequence). The length of the CDR3 is 13 residues. V lost 3 bases and J lost 8, with 10 bases in between. The CDR3 region has the DNA TGTGCCAGCAGCTTGGTGAATGTGGGGGAGCTGTTTTTT. It is translated as CASSLVNVGELFF.

The CDR3 loop is CASSLAQGYEQYF. CDR3 DNA sequence: TGTGCCAGCAGCTTGGCGCAGGGGTACGAGCAGTACTTC. This chain uses TRBV5-4 with TRBJ2-7; maybe TRBD1 (6 bases). The CDR3 extends over 13 amino acids. V lost 0 bases, J lost 4 bases, and 8 bases lay in between. The germline gives CDR1 SGHNT, CDR2 YYREEE (reference sequence).

The sample holds one count of this clone. The V gene is TRBV9, the J gene TRBJ2-1; 9 bases are shared with TRBD2. V was clipped by 5 bases and J by 3 bases; unmatched bases: 12. Germline V lookup: CDR1 SGDLS, CDR2 YYNGEE. The CDR3 runs 17 residues. As DNA, the CDR3 is TGTGCCAGCAGTAATTCGTTTAGCGGGAGTTTCTACAATGAGCAGTTCTTC. It is translated as CASSNSFSGSFYNEQFF.

The J gene is TRBJ2-7, the V gene TRBV2, with no clear D. V lost 6 bases and J 0 bases, leaving 3 bases between the germline ends. The CDR3 contains 11 residues. The germline V gene encodes CDR1 SNHLY and CDR2 FYNNEI. The CDR3 nucleotides read TGTGCCAGCAGGCCCTCCTACGAGCAGTACTTC. Translation gives CASRPSYEQYF.

This clone was seen only a few times. V gene TRBV30 combines with J gene TRBJ1-5; tentatively, D is TRBD1 (6 bases). Germline V gives CDR1 GTSNPN, CDR2 SVGIG (reference sequence). V shed 3 bases and J shed 6 bases, with 15 bases lying between them. The CDR3 contains 14 residues. The CDR3 DNA is TGTGCCTGGAGGGCCAGTGGGGGCGGTCAGCCCCAGCATTTT. Translated, it gives CAWRASGGGQPQHF.

V is TRBV29-1 and J is TRBJ1-5; D unresolved. The CDR3 has 13 residues. V was cut by 6 bases and J by 7 bases, with 16 bases left in between. Germline CDR1 reads SQVTM; CDR2 reads ANQGSEA. This CDR3 is CSVGRTVGQPQHF. The CDR3 DNA reads TGCAGCGTCGGACGGACCGTCGGCCAGCCCCAGCATTTT.

The chain uses TRBV29-1 and TRBJ2-6; 8 positions agree with TRBD1. V was clipped by 5 bases and J by 0 bases; unmatched bases: 6. This CDR3 spans 16 amino acids. Germline values: CDR1 SQVTM, CDR2 ANQGSEA. DNA of the CDR3: TGCAGCGTTTCGGGACAGGTCTCCTCTGGGGCCAACGTCCTGACTTTC. Its translation is CSVSGQVSSGANVLTF.

The gene calls are TRBV2 and TRBJ1-4; a weak D match, TRBD1 (6 bases). Germline loops: CDR1 SNHLY, CDR2 FYNNEI. With 6 bases removed from V and 7 bases from J, the gap between germline ends came to 15 bases. This CDR3 has 14 residues. The CDR3 spells CASRDSTGTEKLFF. DNA for the CDR3: TGTGCCAGCAGGGATTCCACAGGGACTGAAAAACTGTTTTTT.

The chain combines TRBV18 with TRBJ2-2, with unresolved D. CDR1 is KGHSH, CDR2 LQKENI, per germline. The CDR3 has 16 residues. Deletions cut 1 base from V and 7 bases from J, with 16 bases between. The CDR3 loop reads CASSPQSRVSLGELFF. The CDR3 DNA is TGTGCCAGCTCACCACAATCTAGGGTGTCCCTCGGGGAGCTGTTTTTT.

V gene TRBV11-2 combines with J gene TRBJ1-6; TRBD1 might be the D (5 bases). V lost 7 bases and J lost 9, with 13 bases in between. CDR1 SGHAT and CDR2 FQNNGV come from the germline V gene. The CDR3 has 13 residues. The CDR3 DNA sequence: TGTGCCAGCACCATGGGGGGAGGTTCACCCCTCCACTTT. It is translated as CASTMGGGSPLHF.

This chain's CDR3 is CASRLLRRSSGANVLTF. The CDR3 bases are TGTGCCAGCAGGCTCCTTCGACGGAGCTCTGGGGCCAACGTCCTGACTTTC. The rearrangement joins TRBV28 to TRBJ2-6; D unclear. The CDR3 runs to 17 residues. Per germline, CDR1 MDHEN and CDR2 SYDVKM. V lost 6 bases and J lost 0, with 15 bases in between.

The chain carries TRBV2 and TRBJ1-2, with TRBD1 identical over 9 bases. Germline CDR1 SNHLY, CDR2 FYNNEI. After removal of 4 bases from V and 4 bases from J, the junction contained 4 bases not matched to a gene. This CDR3 region has 14 residues. CDR3 residues: CASSGTGGGYGYTF. Written as DNA, the CDR3 is TGTGCCAGCAGTGGAACAGGGGGCGGCTATGGCTACACCTTC.

The chain uses TRBV6-5 and TRBJ1-5; 8 positions match TRBD1. V was pared by 5 bases and J by 9 bases, with 9 bases of the junction left unmatched. The CDR3 has 14 residues. Per the germline V gene, CDR1 is MNHEY and CDR2 is SVGAGI. The chain's CDR3 is CASSHTGGGLPQHF. CDR3 nucleotide sequence: TGTGCCAGCAGTCATACAGGGGGGGGCTTGCCCCAGCATTTT.

This rearrangement joins TRBV2 to TRBJ1-5; D unresolved. V was cut by 6 bases and J by 4 bases, with 10 bases left in between. Germline values: CDR1 SNHLY, CDR2 FYNNEI. The CDR3 is 13 residues long. The CDR3 loop reads CASSATGNQPQHF. CDR3 nucleotides: TGTGCCAGCAGCGCGACGGGAAATCAGCCCCAGCATTTT. The whole variable domain, remainder taken from reference TRBV2 and TRBJ1-5, is EPEVTQTPSHQVTQMGQEVILRCVPISNHLYFYWYRQILGQKVEFLVSFYNNEISEKSEIFDDQFSVERPDGSNFTLKIRSTKLEDSAMYFCASSATGNQPQHFGDGTRLSIL.

The chain links TRBV6-5 to TRBJ2-7; D unclear. Looked up from germline, CDR1 is MNHEY and CDR2 is SVGAGI. This CDR3 is built from 14 residues. Trimming shortened V by 4 bases and J by 4 bases, and 14 bases separated the two germline ends. As DNA, the CDR3 is TGTGCCAGCAGTTCAGATGCAGCTGGATACGAGCAGTACTTC. Encoded protein: CASSSDAAGYEQYF.

This clone showed up just once. V usage is TRBV19 and J usage is TRBJ1-5; D perhaps matches TRBD1 (5 bases). This CDR3 region has 13 residues. Trimming left V 3 bases short and J 6 bases short, with 9 bases between. The germline V gene encodes CDR1 LNHDA and CDR2 SQIVND (reference sequence). CDR3 region: CASSISGPQPQHF. The CDR3 DNA follows: TGTGCCAGTAGTATCTCGGGACCTCAGCCCCAGCATTTT. The variable domain in full, with the rest retrieved from reference TRBV19 and TRBJ1-5, is DGGITQSPKYLFRKEGQNVTLSCEQNLNHDAMYWYRQDPGQGLRLIYYSQIVNDFQKGDIAEGYSVSREKKESFPLTVTSAQKNPTAFYLCASSISGPQPQHFGDGTRLSIL.

This chain uses TRBV4-2 with TRBJ2-1; perhaps TRBD2 as D (5 bases). V lost 1 base and J 3 bases, leaving 13 bases between the germline ends. The CDR3 spans 16 residues. Per the germline V gene, CDR1 is LGHNA and CDR2 is YNFKEQ. The CDR3 region has the DNA TGTGCCAGCAGCCAAGTAAATAGAGGGAGCTACAATGAGCAGTTCTTC. Translation gives CASSQVNRGSYNEQFF.

J is TRBJ1-2 and V is TRBV5-6, with 7 bases aligning to TRBD1. This CDR3 has 15 residues. The trim removed 0 bases at V and 4 bases at J, leaving 6 bases unmatched. Germline lookup yields CDR1 SGHDT and CDR2 YYEEEE. The CDR3 loop is CASSLGAGGSYGYTF. The CDR3 bases are TGTGCCAGCAGCTTGGGGGCAGGGGGAAGCTATGGCTACACCTTC.